This T cell receptor beta chain was found in a study of radiation and T cells in renal cell carcinoma. Only in-frame clones appear in the TCRdb table, and some are missing; sequencing was by immunoSEQ multiplex PCR. The table shows about 130,000 clones, with around 85% occurring only once. Indicated time point: blood 2 weeks post-SBRT. Treatment denoted: 15 Gy SBRT to primary tumor, nephrectomy 4 weeks later. The CDR3 spans 14 residues. J gave up 0 bases and V 4 bases, and 2 bases lay outside the gene matches. CDR1 and CDR2 from the germline V gene are ENHRY and SYGVKD. The sequencing used blood, collected from a patient whose treatment included radiotherapy and nephrectomy. This sequence originates from a man between 45 and 60 years old with renal cell carcinoma. The chain is built from TRBV10-3 and TRBJ1-1; 7 bases are a match to TRBD1. The CDR3 DNA follows: TGTGCCATCAGTGCCGGGACAGTGAACACTGAAGCTTTCTTT. Translation gives CAISAGTVNTEAFF.